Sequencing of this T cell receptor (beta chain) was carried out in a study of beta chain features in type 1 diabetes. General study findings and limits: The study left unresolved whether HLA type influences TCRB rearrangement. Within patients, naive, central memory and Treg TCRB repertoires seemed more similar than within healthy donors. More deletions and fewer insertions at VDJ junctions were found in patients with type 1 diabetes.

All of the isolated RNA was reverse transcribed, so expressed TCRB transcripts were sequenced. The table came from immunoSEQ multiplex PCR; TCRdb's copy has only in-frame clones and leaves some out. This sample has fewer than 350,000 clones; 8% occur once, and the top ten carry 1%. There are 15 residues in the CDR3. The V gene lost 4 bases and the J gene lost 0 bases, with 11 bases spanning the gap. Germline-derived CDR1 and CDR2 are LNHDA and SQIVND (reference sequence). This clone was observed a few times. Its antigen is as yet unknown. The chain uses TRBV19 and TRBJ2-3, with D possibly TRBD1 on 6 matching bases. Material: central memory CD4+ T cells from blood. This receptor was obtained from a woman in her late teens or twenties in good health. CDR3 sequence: CASSNRVGSTDTQYF. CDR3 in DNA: TGTGCCAGTAGTAACAGGGTTGGGAGCACAGATACGCAGTATTTT.